These 5 T cell receptor beta chains originate from one sample sequenced in a study of shared clonotypes between healthy human individuals. TCRdb keeps only in-frame clones here, not all; method: immunoSEQ multiplex PCR. The top ten clones hold 12% of a sample with about half a million clones, about 78% of them seen once. Sequencing was done on a sample of PBMCs. These receptor sequences come from a woman aged 40 to 55 in good health. Some clones in this sample may be carry-over from other donors' samples.

In its sample, this clone was seen once. V gene TRBV19 combines with J gene TRBJ2-1, with 10 nucleotides matching TRBD2. Germline assignment: CDR1 LNHDA and CDR2 SQIVND (reference sequence). The CDR3 contains 13 residues. J was trimmed by 5 bases and V by 7 bases; bases with no gene match: 2. CDR3 in amino acids: CASTGLADNEQFF. In DNA form, the CDR3 reads TGTGCCAGTACCGGACTAGCGGACAATGAGCAGTTCTTC.

The CDR3 region is CASSTGLSNQPQHF. The CDR3 DNA is TGTGCCAGCTCCACAGGGTTAAGCAATCAGCCCCAGCATTTT. The chain carries TRBV27 and TRBJ1-5; tentative D call: TRBD1 (6 bases). V was cut by 8 bases and J by 1 base, with 12 bases left in between. Germline CDR1 is MNHEY and CDR2 is SMNVEV (reference sequence). The CDR3 consists of 14 residues.

This CDR3 is CASSYRGGTGANVLTF. The CDR3 nucleotides read TGTGCCAGCAGCTACAGGGGGGGAACTGGGGCCAACGTCCTGACTTTC. This rearrangement joins TRBV7-9 to TRBJ2-6; maybe TRBD1 (8 bases). The V gene's germline CDR1 is SEHNR and CDR2 FQNEAQ (reference sequence). CDR3 length: 16 residues. V shed 4 bases and J shed 2 bases, with 12 bases lying between them.

The chain couples TRBV28 to TRBJ1-2; TRBD1 agrees at 7 bases. Trimming removed 4 bases from V and 5 bases from J; junction bases left unmatched: 4. CDR3 length: 13 residues. Per the germline V gene, CDR1 is MDHEN and CDR2 is SYDVKM. The CDR3 DNA is TGTGCCAGCAGTTCGGACAGGCCGTATGGCTACACCTTC. It codes for CASSSDRPYGYTF.

This clone was seen once. This chain links TRBV19 with TRBJ1-2; the D is unclear. Trimming removed 1 base at V and 0 bases at J, with 9 bases between. The CDR3 has 15 residues. Germline lookup yields CDR1 LNHDA and CDR2 SQIVND (reference sequence). The CDR3 loop is CASSIVGPANYGYTF. CDR3 in DNA: TGTGCCAGTAGTATAGTCGGGCCGGCTAACTATGGCTACACCTTC.